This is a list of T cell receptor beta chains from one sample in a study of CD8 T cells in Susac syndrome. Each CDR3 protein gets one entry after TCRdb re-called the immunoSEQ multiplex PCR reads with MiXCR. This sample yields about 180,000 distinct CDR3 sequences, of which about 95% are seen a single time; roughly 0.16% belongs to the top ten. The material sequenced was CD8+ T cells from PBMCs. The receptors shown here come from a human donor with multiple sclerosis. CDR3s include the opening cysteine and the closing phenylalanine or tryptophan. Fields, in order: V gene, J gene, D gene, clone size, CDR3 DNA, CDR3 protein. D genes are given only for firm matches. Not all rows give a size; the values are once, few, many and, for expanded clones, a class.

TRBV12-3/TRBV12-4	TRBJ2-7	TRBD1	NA	TGTGCCAGCAGCTTCCCCAAAAGTGGGACAGTTAGAGACCGTGAGCAGTACTTC	CASSFPKSGTVRDREQYF
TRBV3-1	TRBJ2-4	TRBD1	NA	TGTGCCAGCAGCCAAGATGTGGCCAGGGGGCTATACATTCAGTACTTC	CASSQDVARGLYIQYF
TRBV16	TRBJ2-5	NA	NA	TGTGCCAGCAGCCAATCCGTGAAGGGTCGGGAGACCCAGTACTTC	CASSQSVKGRETQYF
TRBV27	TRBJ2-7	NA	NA	TGTGCCAGCAGGCCTGGTATGGTCTACGAGCAGTACTTC	CASRPGMVYEQYF
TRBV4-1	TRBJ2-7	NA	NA	TGCGCCAGCAGCCAACCGGGACTCCGGACCTACGAGCAGTACTTC	CASSQPGLRTYEQYF
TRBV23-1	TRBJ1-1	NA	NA	TGCGCCAGCAGTCAGTTGTTTGGCCCGAACACTGAAGCTTTCTTT	CASSQLFGPNTEAFF
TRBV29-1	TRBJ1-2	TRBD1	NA	TGCAGCGTCCCTGACAGGGCGGAGGGCTACACCTTC	CSVPDRAEGYTF
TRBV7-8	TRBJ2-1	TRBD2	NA	TGTGCCAGCAGCTTACGAAGCGGGAGGGCCCTTGAGCAGTTCTTC	CASSLRSGRALEQFF
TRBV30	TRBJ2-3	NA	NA	TGTGCCTGGAGCACGCTACGGGGCACTACGCAGTATTTT	CAWSTLRGTTQYF
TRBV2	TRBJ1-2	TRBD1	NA	TGTGCCAGCAGTGAAGAGGGACAGGGGAGCTATGGCTACACCTTC	CASSEEGQGSYGYTF
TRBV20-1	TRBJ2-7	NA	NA	TGCAGTGCGCCCGCTTCCGGCTCCTACGAGCAGTACTTC	CSAPASGSYEQYF
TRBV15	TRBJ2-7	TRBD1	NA	TGTGCCACCAGCAGGGACAGGAGTTCCTACGAGCAGTACTTC	CATSRDRSSYEQYF
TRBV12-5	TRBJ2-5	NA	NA	TGTGCTAGTGGCCCCAGCCTCCAAGAGACCCAGTACTTC	CASGPSLQETQYF
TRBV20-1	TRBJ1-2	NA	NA	TGCAGTGCTACCGGACACAAGACTGACTATGGCTACACCTTC	CSATGHKTDYGYTF
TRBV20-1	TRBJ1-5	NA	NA	TGCAGTGCTAGAGAACAGATGCAGGGTTATCAGCCCCAGCATTTT	CSAREQMQGYQPQHF
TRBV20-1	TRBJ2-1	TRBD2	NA	TGCAGTGGCGAAGCGGGGGGAGGGGAGCATGAGCAGTTCTTC	CSGEAGGGEHEQFF
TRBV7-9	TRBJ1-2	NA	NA	TGTGCCAGCAGCCCCCCCGCCGGGATCACCAACTATGGCTACACCTTC	CASSPPAGITNYGYTF
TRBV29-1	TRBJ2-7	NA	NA	TGCAGCGTTTCGAGCGGTGCCTACGAGCAGTACTTC	CSVSSGAYEQYF
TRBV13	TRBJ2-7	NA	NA	TGTGCCAGCAGCTTAGTTTTCCGGGAGTACGAGCAGTACTTC	CASSLVFREYEQYF
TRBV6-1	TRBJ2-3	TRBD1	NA	TGTGCCAATTGGGCTCCCGGGACAGGGATCGCAGATACGCAGTATTTT	CANWAPGTGIADTQYF
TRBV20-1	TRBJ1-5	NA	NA	TGCAGTGCGGCGACAGGCAATCAGCCCCAGCATTTT	CSAATGNQPQHF
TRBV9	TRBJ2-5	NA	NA	TGTGCCAGCAGCGTGGCAGGGCAATCCCAAGAGACCCAGTACTTC	CASSVAGQSQETQYF
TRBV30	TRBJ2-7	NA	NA	TGTGCCTGGAAAGGTACCGCCTACGAGCAGTACTTC	CAWKGTAYEQYF
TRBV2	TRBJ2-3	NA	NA	TGTGCCAGCGCAGGGGATACTAGCACAGATACGCAGTATTTT	CASAGDTSTDTQYF
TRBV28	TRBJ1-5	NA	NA	TGTGCCAGCAGTTTATTCGGGGTTAGCAATCAGCCCCAGCATTTT	CASSLFGVSNQPQHF
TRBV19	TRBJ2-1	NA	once	TGTGCCAGTAGTACGGCTAGCTCCTACAATGAGCAGTTCTTC	CASSTASSYNEQFF
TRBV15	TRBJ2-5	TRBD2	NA	TGTGCCACCAGCACAACTAGCGGGCAAGAGACCCAGTACTTC	CATSTTSGQETQYF
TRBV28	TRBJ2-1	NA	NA	TGTGCCAGCGCCGGGATATCGGAGTTGAATGAGCAGTTCTTC	CASAGISELNEQFF
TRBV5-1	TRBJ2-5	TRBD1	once	TGCGCCAGCAGCACCCGGGACAGTTCCCGAGAGACCCAGTACTTC	CASSTRDSSRETQYF
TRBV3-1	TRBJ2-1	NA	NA	TGTGCCAGCAGCCAAGATTTACAATTCGGATGGAGGGCCGGTTACAATGAGCAGTTCTTC	CASSQDLQFGWRAGYNEQFF
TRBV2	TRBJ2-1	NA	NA	TGTGCCAGCAGCGCCGGGTCCAACAATGAGCAGTTCTTC	CASSAGSNNEQFF
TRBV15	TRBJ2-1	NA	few	TGTGCCACCAGCAGAGGAGGTGAGCAGTTCTTC	CATSRGGEQFF
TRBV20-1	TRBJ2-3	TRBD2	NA	TGCAGTGCTCGCAACCCTTCGACTAGCTTGGTGTCAGATACGCAGTATTTT	CSARNPSTSLVSDTQYF
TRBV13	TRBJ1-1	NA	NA	TGTGCCAGCAGCCCGGGGCCCACCCTGACCACTGAAGCTTTCTTT	CASSPGPTLTTEAFF
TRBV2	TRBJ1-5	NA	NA	TGTGCCGCCGGCAATCAGCCCCAGCATTTT	CAAGNQPQHF
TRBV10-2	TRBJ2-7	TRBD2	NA	TGCGCCAGCAGGAGGCTAGCGGGACACGAGCAGTACTTC	CASRRLAGHEQYF
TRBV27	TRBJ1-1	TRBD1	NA	TGTGCCAGCAGTTTAATGGACAGGACAGAGGCTTTCTTT	CASSLMDRTEAFF
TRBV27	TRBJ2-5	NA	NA	TGTGCCAGCAGTTTACAGGGGCAGGAGACCCAGTACTTC	CASSLQGQETQYF
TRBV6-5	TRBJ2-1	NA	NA	TGTGCCAGCCAAGGGTACTCCTACAATGAGCAGTTCTTC	CASQGYSYNEQFF
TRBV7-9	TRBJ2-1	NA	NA	TGTGCCAGCAGCCCCACCTACCGTGATGAGCAGTTCTTC	CASSPTYRDEQFF
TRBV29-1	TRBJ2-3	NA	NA	TGCAGCGTACAGGGCACAGATACGCAGTATTTT	CSVQGTDTQYF
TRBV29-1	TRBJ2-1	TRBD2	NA	TGCAGCGTCCCTGGACTAGCTCCGTTCTTC	CSVPGLAPFF
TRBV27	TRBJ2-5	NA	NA	TGTGCCAGCAGTTTATGGGTTGGGGAGACCCAGTACTTC	CASSLWVGETQYF
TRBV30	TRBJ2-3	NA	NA	TGTGCCTGGAATTTAGGGGGGACAGATACGCAGTATTTT	CAWNLGGTDTQYF
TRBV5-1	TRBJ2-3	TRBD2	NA	TGCGCCAGCAGCGAACGACTAGCGGGAGAAAATACGCAGTATTTT	CASSERLAGENTQYF
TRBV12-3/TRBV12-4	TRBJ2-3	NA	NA	TGTGCCAGCAGTTTTGGTGACACAGATACGCAGTATTTT	CASSFGDTDTQYF
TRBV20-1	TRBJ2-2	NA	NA	TGCAGTGCCATTGTTGGACTACACCCCACCGGGGAGCTGTTTTTT	CSAIVGLHPTGELFF
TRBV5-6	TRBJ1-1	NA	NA	TGTGCCAGCAGCTTGGTCCACACTGAAGCTTTCTTT	CASSLVHTEAFF
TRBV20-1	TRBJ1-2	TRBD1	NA	TGCAGTGCTAGAGTCACAGGGGGCCCCATCTATGGCTACACCTTC	CSARVTGGPIYGYTF
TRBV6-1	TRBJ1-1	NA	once	TGTGCCAGCAGTGTGGTCTCGGCGTCAGGCGGGACTGAAGCTTTCTTT	CASSVVSASGGTEAFF
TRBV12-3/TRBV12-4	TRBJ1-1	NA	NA	TGTGCCAGTACCAGAACCATGAACACTGAAGCTTTCTTT	CASTRTMNTEAFF
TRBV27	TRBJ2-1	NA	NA	TGTGCCAGCAGTTTGCGGGGAGAATACAATGAGCAGTTCTTC	CASSLRGEYNEQFF
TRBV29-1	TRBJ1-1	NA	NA	TGCAGCGCCCCCACGGGGGGTGAAGCTTTCTTT	CSAPTGGEAFF